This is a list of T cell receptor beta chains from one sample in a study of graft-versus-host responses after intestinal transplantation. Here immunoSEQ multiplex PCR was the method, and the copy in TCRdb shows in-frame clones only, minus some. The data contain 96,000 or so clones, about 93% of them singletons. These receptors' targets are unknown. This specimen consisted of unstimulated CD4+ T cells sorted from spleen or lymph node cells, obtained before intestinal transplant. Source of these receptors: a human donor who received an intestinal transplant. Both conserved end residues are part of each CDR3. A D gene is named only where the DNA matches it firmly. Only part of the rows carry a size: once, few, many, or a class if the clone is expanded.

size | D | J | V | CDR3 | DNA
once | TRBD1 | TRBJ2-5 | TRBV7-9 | CASSPGQGGTQYF | TGTGCCAGCAGCCCTGGACAGGGGGGGACCCAGTACTTC
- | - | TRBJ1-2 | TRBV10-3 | CAISESMAGWRSSYGYTF | TGTGCCATCAGTGAGTCGATGGCAGGGTGGCGGTCGAGCTATGGCTACACCTTC
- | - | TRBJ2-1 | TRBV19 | CASSFRRVQFF | TGTGCCAGTAGTTTCCGCAGGGTGCAGTTCTTC
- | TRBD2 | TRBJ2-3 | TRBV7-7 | CASTEPRWASGRGVDTQYF | TGTGCCAGCACCGAACCGAGGTGGGCTAGCGGGAGAGGCGTAGATACGCAGTATTTT
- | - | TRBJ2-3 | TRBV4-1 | CASSQGRSAGSSTDTQYF | TGCGCCAGCAGCCAAGGTCGGTCGGCAGGGTCTAGCACAGATACGCAGTATTTT
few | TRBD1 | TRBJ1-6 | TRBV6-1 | CASSEVRNRGGSPLHF | TGTGCCAGCAGCGAAGTTAGAAACAGGGGAGGTTCACCCCTCCACTTT
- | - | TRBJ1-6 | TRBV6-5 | CASSYYTGTYSPLHF | TGTGCCAGCAGTTACTATACAGGAACCTATTCACCCCTCCACTTT
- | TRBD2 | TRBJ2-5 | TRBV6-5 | CASSYRDYLWGETQYF | TGTGCCAGCAGTTACCGGGACTATCTTTGGGGAGAGACCCAGTACTTC
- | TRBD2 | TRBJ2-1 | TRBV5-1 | CASSLGGLAGSGEQFF | TGCGCCAGCAGCTTGGGCGGACTAGCGGGGTCGGGTGAGCAGTTCTTC
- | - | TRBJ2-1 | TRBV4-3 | CASSRTGRQPYNEQFF | TGCGCCAGCAGCCGAACGGGCAGACAGCCCTACAATGAGCAGTTCTTC
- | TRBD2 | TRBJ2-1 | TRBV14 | CASSPDLPRGDEQFF | TGTGCCAGCAGCCCCGATCTACCCCGGGGGGATGAGCAGTTCTTC
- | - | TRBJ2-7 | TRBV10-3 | CAISESADYEQYF | TGTGCCATCAGTGAGTCCGCGGACTACGAGCAGTACTTC
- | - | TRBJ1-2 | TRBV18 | CASSPGTGFYGYTF | TGTGCCAGCTCACCGGGAACGGGATTCTATGGCTACACCTTC
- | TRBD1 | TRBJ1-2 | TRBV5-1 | CASSFRTGNYGYTF | TGCGCCAGCAGCTTCAGGACAGGGAACTATGGCTACACCTTC
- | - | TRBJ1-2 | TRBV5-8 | CASSLEASYGYTF | TGTGCCAGCAGCTTAGAGGCTAGCTATGGCTACACCTTC
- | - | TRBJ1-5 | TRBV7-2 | CASSLRRGQPQHF | TGTGCCAGCAGCTTAAGGAGAGGGCAGCCCCAGCATTTT
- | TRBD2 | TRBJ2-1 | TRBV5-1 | CASSSIAGYNEQFF | TGCGCCAGCAGCTCCATAGCGGGTTACAATGAGCAGTTCTTC
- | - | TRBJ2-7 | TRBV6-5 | CASSKQGGWDYEQYF | TGTGCCAGCAGTAAACAGGGCGGTTGGGACTACGAGCAGTACTTC
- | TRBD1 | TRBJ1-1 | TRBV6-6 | CASSWGQVEAFF | TGTGCCAGCAGTTGGGGACAGGTTGAAGCTTTCTTT
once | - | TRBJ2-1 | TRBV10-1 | CASSTLATNYNEQFF | TGCGCCAGCAGTACTCTAGCGACCAATTACAATGAGCAGTTCTTC
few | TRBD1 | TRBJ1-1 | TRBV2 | CASSPRDRGWVNTEAFF | TGTGCCAGCAGTCCGCGGGACAGGGGGTGGGTGAACACTGAAGCTTTCTTT
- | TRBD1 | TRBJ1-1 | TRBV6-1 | CASNGQGYTEAFF | TGTGCCAGCAACGGACAGGGGTACACTGAAGCTTTCTTT
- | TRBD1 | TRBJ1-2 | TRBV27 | CASSKRQGSGYTF | TGTGCCAGCAGTAAACGACAGGGGTCGGGCTACACCTTC
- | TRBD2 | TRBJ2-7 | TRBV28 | CASSRQIAGGPGEQYF | TGTGCCAGCAGCCGCCAGATAGCGGGAGGGCCAGGCGAGCAGTACTTC
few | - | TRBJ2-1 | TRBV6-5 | CASSYIDSSYNEQFF | TGTGCCAGCAGTTACATTGACTCGAGTTACAATGAGCAGTTCTTC
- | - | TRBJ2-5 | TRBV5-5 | CASTRTVEETQYF | TGTGCCAGCACCAGGACAGTCGAAGAGACCCAGTACTTC
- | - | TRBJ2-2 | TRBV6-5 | CASSYVGGGLVGELFF | TGTGCCAGCAGTTACGTGGGGGGGGGCCTTGTCGGGGAGCTGTTTTTT
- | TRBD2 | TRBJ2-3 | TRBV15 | CATSRTRGAGGPADTQYF | TGTGCCACCAGCAGGACAAGGGGAGCGGGGGGGCCCGCAGATACGCAGTATTTT
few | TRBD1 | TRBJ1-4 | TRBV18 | CASSPPRDRGEKLFF | TGTGCCAGCTCACCTCCCCGGGACAGGGGTGAAAAACTGTTTTTT
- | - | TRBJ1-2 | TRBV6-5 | CASSYSFRQEYGYTF | TGTGCCAGCAGTTACTCATTCCGACAGGAGTATGGCTACACCTTC
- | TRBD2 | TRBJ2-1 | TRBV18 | CASSPIAYGSGVNEQFF | TGTGCCAGCTCACCAATTGCATATGGTAGCGGGGTCAATGAGCAGTTCTTC
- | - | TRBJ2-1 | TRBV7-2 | CASSFPGTFSYNEQFF | TGTGCCAGCAGCTTCCCCGGGACTTTCTCCTACAATGAGCAGTTCTTC
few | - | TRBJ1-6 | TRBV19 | CASSRDNANNSPLHF | TGTGCCAGTAGTCGGGACAACGCAAATAATTCACCCCTCCACTTT
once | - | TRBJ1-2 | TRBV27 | CASSFREAGGYTF | TGTGCCAGCAGTTTCCGCGAGGCGGGGGGCTACACCTTC
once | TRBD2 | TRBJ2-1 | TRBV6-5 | CASSYSGLTNNEQFF | TGTGCCAGCAGTTACTCGGGACTAACAAACAATGAGCAGTTCTTC
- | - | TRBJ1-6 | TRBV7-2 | CASSLVGGGNSPLHF | TGTGCCAGCAGCTTAGTCGGGGGAGGCAATTCACCCCTCCACTTT
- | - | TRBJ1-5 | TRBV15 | CATSRTAYSNQPQHF | TGTGCCACCAGCAGGACAGCTTATAGCAATCAGCCCCAGCATTTT
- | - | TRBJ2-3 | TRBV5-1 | CASSLRPGAGTDTQYF | TGCGCCAGCAGCTTGAGGCCAGGGGCGGGCACAGATACGCAGTATTTT
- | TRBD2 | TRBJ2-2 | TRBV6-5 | CASRSLAGDLRELFF | TGTGCCAGCAGAAGTCTAGCGGGGGATTTGAGGGAGCTGTTTTTT
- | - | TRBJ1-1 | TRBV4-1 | CASSQVQANTEAFF | TGCGCCAGCAGCCAAGTACAGGCTAACACTGAAGCTTTCTTT
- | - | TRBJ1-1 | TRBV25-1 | CASSERGHYYTEAFF | TGTGCCAGCAGTGAAAGGGGACACTATTACACTGAAGCTTTCTTT
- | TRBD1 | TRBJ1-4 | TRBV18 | CASSPGTGNEKLFF | TGTGCCAGCTCACCCGGGACAGGGAACGAAAAACTGTTTTTT
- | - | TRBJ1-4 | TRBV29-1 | CSVGDTGSNEKLFF | TGCAGCGTTGGGGACACAGGGAGTAATGAAAAACTGTTTTTT
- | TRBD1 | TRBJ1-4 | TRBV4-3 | CASSQEGTAIREKLFF | TGCGCCAGCAGCCAAGAAGGGACAGCTATTCGTGAAAAACTGTTTTTT
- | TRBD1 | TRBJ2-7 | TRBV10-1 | CASRPPGTVYEQYF | TGCGCCAGCCGTCCTCCCGGGACAGTCTACGAGCAGTACTTC
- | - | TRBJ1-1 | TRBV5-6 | CASSASPGDNTEAFF | TGTGCCAGCAGCGCCTCCCCTGGAGATAACACTGAAGCTTTCTTT
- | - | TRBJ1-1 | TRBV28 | CASLTWQGTNTEAFF | TGTGCCAGCCTGACCTGGCAGGGTACGAACACTGAAGCTTTCTTT
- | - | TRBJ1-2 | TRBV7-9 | CASRGYGYTF | TGTGCGAGCCGGGGCTATGGCTACACCTTC
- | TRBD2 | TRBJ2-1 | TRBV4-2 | CASSRPGLAPKQFF | TGTGCCAGCAGCCGCCCGGGACTAGCGCCTAAGCAGTTCTTC
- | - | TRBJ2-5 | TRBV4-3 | CASSQGRLDRDQETQYF | TGCGCCAGCAGCCAAGGCCGGCTCGACAGAGACCAAGAGACCCAGTACTTC